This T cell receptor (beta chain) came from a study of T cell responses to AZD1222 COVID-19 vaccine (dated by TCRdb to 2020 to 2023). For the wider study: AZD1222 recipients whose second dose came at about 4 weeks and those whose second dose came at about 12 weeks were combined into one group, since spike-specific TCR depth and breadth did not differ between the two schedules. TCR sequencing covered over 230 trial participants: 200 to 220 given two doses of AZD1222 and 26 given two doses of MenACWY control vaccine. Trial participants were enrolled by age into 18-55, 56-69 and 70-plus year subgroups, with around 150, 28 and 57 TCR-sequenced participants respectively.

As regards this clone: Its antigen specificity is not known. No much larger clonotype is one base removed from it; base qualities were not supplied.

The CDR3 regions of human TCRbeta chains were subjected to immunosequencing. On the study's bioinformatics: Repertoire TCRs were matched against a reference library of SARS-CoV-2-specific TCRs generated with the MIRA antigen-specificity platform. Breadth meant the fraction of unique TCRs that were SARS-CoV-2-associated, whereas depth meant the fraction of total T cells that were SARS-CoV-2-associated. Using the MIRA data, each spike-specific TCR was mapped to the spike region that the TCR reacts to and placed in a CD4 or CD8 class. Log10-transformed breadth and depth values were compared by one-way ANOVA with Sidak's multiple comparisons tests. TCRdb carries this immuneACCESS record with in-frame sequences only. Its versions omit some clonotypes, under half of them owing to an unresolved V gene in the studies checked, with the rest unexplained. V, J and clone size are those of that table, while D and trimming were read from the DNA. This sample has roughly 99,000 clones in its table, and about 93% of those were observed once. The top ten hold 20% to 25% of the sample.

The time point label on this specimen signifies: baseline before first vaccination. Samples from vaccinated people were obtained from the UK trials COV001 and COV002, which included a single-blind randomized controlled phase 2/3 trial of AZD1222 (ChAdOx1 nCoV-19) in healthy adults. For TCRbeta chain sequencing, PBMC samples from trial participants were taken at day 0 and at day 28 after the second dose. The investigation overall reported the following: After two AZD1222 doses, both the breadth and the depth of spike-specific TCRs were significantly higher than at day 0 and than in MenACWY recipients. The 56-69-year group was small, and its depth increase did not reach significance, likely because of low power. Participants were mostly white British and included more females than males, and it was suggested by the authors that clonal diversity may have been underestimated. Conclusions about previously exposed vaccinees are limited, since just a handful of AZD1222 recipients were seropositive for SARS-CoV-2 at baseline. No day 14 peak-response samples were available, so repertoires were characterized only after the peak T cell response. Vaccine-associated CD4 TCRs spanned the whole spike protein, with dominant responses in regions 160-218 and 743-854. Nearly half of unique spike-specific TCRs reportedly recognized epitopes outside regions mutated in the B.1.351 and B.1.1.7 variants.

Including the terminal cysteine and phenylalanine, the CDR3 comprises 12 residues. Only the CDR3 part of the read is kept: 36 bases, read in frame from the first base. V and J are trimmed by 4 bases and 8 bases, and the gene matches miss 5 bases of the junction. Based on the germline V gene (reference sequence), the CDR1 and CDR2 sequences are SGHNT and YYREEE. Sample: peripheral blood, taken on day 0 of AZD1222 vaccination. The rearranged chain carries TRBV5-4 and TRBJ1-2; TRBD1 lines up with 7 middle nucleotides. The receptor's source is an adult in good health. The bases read TGTGCCAGCAGCCCCCAGGGACAGGGCTACACCTTC. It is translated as CASSPQGQGYTF.